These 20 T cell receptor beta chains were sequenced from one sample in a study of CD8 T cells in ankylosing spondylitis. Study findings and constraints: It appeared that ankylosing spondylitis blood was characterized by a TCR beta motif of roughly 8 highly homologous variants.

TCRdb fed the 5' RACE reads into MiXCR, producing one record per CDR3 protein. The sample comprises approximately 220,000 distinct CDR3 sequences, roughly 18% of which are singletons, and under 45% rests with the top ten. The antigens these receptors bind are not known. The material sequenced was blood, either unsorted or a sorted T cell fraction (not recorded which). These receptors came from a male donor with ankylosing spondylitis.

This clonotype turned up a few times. The CDR3 DNA sequence: TGTGCCAGCAGCACGGCAGGGGGAGAGACCCAGTACTTC. This encodes CASSTAGGETQYF. The V and J genes are TRBV7-9 and TRBJ2-5; 7 nucleotides align to TRBD1. Germline-derived CDR1 and CDR2 are SEHNR and FQNEAQ (reference sequence). This CDR3 has 13 amino acids. Germline trimming cut 5 bases from V and 4 bases from J; bases unmatched to any gene: 4. Full variable domain (outside the CDR3, taken from reference TRBV7-9 and TRBJ2-5): DTGVSQNPRHKITKRGQNVTFRCDPISEHNRLYWYRQTLGQGPEFLTYFQNEAQLEKSRLLSDRFSAERPKGSFSTLEIQRTEQGDSAMYLCASSTAGGETQYFGPGTRLLVL.

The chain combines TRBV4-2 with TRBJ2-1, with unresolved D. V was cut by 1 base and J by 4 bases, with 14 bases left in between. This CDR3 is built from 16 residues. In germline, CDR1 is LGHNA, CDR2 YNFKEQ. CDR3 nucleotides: TGTGCCAGCAGCCAAGCAGTAACAGTGGAGTACAATGAGCAGTTCTTC. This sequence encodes CASSQAVTVEYNEQFF.

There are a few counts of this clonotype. The CDR3 loop is CASSLGVWGGQETQYF. The CDR3, as DNA: TGTGCCAGCAGCTTAGGGGTTTGGGGAGGGCAAGAGACCCAGTACTTC. The chain recombines TRBV7-8 with TRBJ2-5, with TRBD2 matching 7 bases. Germline V lookup: CDR1 SGHVS, CDR2 FQNEAQ. Germline trimming cut 1 base from V and 2 bases from J; bases unmatched to any gene: 7. This CDR3 region has 16 residues.

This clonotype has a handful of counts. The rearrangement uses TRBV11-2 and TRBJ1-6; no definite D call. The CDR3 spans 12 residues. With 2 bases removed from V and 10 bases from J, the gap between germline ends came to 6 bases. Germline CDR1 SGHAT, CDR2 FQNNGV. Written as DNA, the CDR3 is TGTGCCAGCAGCTTATATGAGTCACCCCTCCACTTT. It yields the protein CASSLYESPLHF. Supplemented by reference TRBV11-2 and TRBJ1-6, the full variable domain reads EAGVAQSPRYKIIEKRQSVAFWCNPISGHATLYWYQQILGQGPKLLIQFQNNGVVDDSQLPKDRFSAERLKGVDSTLKIQPAKLEDSAVYLCASSLYESPLHFGNGTRLTVT.

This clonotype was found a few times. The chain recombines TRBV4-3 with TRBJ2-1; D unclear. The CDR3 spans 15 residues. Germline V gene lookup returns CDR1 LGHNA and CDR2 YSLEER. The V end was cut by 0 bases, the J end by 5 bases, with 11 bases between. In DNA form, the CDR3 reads TGCGCCAGCAGCCAAGACCGAGTCCTTAACAATGAGCAGTTCTTC. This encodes CASSQDRVLNNEQFF.

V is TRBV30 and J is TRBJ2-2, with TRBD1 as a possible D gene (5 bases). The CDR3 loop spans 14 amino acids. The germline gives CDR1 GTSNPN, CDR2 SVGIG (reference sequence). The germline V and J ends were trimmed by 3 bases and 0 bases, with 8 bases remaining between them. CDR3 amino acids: CAWSREANTGELFF. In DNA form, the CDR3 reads TGTGCCTGGAGCAGGGAAGCGAACACCGGGGAGCTGTTTTTT.

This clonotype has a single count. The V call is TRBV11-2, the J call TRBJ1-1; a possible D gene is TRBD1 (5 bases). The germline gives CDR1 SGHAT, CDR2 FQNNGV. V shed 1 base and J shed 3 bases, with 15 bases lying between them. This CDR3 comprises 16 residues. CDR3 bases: TGTGCCAGCAGCTTAGTCCTTGACAGTTTTGACACTGAAGCTTTCTTT. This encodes CASSLVLDSFDTEAFF.

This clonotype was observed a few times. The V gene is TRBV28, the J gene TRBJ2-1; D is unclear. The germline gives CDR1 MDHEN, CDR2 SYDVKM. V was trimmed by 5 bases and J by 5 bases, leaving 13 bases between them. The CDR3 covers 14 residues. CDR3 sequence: CASSPETINNEQFF. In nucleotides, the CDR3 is TGTGCCAGCAGTCCTGAAACTATAAACAATGAGCAGTTCTTC.

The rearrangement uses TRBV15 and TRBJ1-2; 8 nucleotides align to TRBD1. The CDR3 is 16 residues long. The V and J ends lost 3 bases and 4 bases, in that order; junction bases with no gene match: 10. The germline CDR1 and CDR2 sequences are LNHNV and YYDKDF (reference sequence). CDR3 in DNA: TGTGCCACCAGCAGTCCTATCAGGGGGCTCAGCTATGGCTACACCTTC. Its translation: CATSSPIRGLSYGYTF. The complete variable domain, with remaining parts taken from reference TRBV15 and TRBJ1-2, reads DAMVIQNPRYQVTQFGKPVTLSCSQTLNHNVMYWYQQKSSQAPKLLFHYYDKDFNNEADTPDNFQSRRPNTSFCFLDIRSPGLGDTAMYLCATSSPIRGLSYGYTFGSGTRLTVV.

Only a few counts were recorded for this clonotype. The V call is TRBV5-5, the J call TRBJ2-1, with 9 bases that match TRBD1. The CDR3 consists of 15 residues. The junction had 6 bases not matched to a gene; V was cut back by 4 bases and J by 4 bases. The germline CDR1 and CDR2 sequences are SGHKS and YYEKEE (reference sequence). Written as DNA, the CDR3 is TGTGCCAGCAGCCCGACAGGGGGGGAGTACAATGAGCAGTTCTTC. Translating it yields CASSPTGGEYNEQFF.

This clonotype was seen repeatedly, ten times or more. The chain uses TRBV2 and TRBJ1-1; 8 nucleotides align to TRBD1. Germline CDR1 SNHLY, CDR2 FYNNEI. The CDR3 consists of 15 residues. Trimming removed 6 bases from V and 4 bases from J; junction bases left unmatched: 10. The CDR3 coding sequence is TGTGCCAGCAGCGGGACCCAGGGGGCGGGCACTGAAGCTTTCTTT. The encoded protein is CASSGTQGAGTEAFF.

Here the CDR3 reads CASRIQLTHYEQYF. In DNA form, the CDR3 reads TGTGCCAGCAGGATTCAGTTGACCCACTACGAGCAGTACTTC. This sequence joins TRBV11-2 and TRBJ2-7; D call uncertain. There are 14 residues in the CDR3. Trimming pared 6 bases from V and 3 bases from J, leaving 15 bases between. From germline, CDR1 is SGHAT and CDR2 FQNNGV. Looking up the rest from reference TRBV11-2 and TRBJ2-7 gives the full variable domain: EAGVAQSPRYKIIEKRQSVAFWCNPISGHATLYWYQQILGQGPKLLIQFQNNGVVDDSQLPKDRFSAERLKGVDSTLKIQPAKLEDSAVYLCASRIQLTHYEQYFGPGTRLTVT.

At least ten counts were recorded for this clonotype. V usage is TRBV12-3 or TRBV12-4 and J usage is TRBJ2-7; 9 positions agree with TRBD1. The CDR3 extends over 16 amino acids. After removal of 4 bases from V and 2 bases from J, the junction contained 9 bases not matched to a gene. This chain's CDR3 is CASSSSRDRAPYEQYF. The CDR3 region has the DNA TGTGCCAGCAGTTCATCCCGGGACAGGGCCCCCTACGAGCAGTACTTC.

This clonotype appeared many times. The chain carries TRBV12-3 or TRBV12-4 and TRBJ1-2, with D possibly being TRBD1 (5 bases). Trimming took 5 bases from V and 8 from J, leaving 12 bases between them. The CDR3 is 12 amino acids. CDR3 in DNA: TGTGCCAGCAGTGTCGGGGGGGTAGGCTACACCTTC. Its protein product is CASSVGGVGYTF.

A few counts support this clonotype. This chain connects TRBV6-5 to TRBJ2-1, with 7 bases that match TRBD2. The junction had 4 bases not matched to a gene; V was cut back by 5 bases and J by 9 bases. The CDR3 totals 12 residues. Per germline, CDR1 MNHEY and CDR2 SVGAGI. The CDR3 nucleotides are TGTGCCAGCAGTAACCCGGGGGGTGAGCAGTTCTTC. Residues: CASSNPGGEQFF.

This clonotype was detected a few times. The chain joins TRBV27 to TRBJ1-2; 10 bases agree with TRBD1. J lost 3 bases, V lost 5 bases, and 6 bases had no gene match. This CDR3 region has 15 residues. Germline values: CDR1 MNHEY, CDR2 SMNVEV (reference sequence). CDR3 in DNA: TGTGCCAGCAGTCCCCGGGACAGGGGTTACTATGGCTACACCTTC. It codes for CASSPRDRGYYGYTF.

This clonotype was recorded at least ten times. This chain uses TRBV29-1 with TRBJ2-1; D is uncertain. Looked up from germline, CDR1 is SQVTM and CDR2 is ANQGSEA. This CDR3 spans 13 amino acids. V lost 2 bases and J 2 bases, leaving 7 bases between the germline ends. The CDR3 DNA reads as TGCAGCGTTGAAAGGTATACCTACAATGAGCAGTTCTTC. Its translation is CSVERYTYNEQFF.

CDR3 protein: CASSYSLTGGGEQYF. CDR3 nucleotide sequence: TGTGCCAGCAGTTACTCACTAACGGGAGGAGGAGAGCAGTACTTC. This rearrangement joins TRBV6-5 to TRBJ2-7; TRBD2 aligns across 7 bases. Germline CDR1 is MNHEY and CDR2 is SVGAGI. With 0 bases clipped from V and 7 bases from J, the junction kept 9 bases outside the gene matches. The CDR3 spans 15 residues.

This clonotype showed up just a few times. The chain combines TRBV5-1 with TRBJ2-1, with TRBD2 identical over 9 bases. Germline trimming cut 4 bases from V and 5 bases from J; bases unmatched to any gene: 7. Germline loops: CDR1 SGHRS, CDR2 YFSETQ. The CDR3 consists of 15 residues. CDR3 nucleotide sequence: TGCGCCAGCAGCCCCTGGTTAGCGGGAGACAATGAGCAGTTCTTC. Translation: CASSPWLAGDNEQFF.

The CDR3 protein is CASSLGPAVISYEQYF. CDR3 DNA sequence: TGTGCCAGCAGCTTAGGCCCAGCGGTGATCTCCTACGAGCAGTACTTC. The rearrangement uses TRBV7-9 and TRBJ2-7, with D possibly TRBD2 on 5 matching bases. Looked up from germline, CDR1 is SEHNR and CDR2 is FQNEAQ (reference sequence). The length of the CDR3 is 16 residues. V was trimmed by 1 base and J by 0 bases, leaving 13 bases between them.